The 5 T cell receptor beta chains below were found in one sample sequenced in a study of blood T cell repertoires in COVID-19. Sequencing was performed with immunoSEQ multiplex PCR; in TCRdb, only in-frame clones are kept and a portion is missing. The table has approximately 76,000 clones, around 83% seen once; the top ten hold approximately 35%. Source material: peripheral blood. These receptors came from a woman aged 80 or over with active or convalescent COVID-19.

This clone appeared a single time. This chain connects TRBV6-2 or TRBV6-3 to TRBJ1-3; a possible D gene is TRBD1 (5 bases). The CDR3 runs to 15 residues. V lost 0 bases and J 9 bases, leaving 15 bases between the germline ends. Germline CDR1 and CDR2: MNHEY and SVGEGT. CDR3: CASSYSKAPGGTIYF. The CDR3 nucleotides are TGTGCCAGCAGTTACTCGAAGGCCCCGGGGGGCACCATATATTTT.

This clone was seen just once. V and J are TRBV11-3 and TRBJ2-2; the match to TRBD2 covers 7 bases. Germline lookup yields CDR1 SGHNT and CDR2 YENEEA. V was pared by 4 bases and J by 6 bases, with 2 bases of the junction left unmatched. There are 13 residues in the CDR3. The CDR3 nucleotides are TGTGCCAGCAGCTCCGGACTAGCCGGGGAGCTGTTTTTT. It yields the protein CASSSGLAGELFF. The full variable domain, in which reference TRBV11-3 and TRBJ2-2 provide the parts outside the CDR3, is EAGVVQSPRYKIIEKKQPVAFWCNPISGHNTLYWYLQNLGQGPELLIRYENEEAVDDSQLPKDRFSAERLKGVDSTLKIQPAELGDSAVYLCASSSGLAGELFFGEGSRLTVL.

This chain uses TRBV6-5 with TRBJ2-2; 7 bases agree with TRBD1. The CDR3 spans 14 residues. V lost 7 bases and J lost 4; bases outside the gene matches: 6. Germline values: CDR1 MNHEY, CDR2 SVGAGI. CDR3 coding DNA: TGTGCCAGCAAGGGGGCAGGGCCCACCGGGGAGCTGTTTTTT. This translates into CASKGAGPTGELFF.

The chain is built from TRBV6-1 and TRBJ2-2; D is uncertain. Germline V CDR1 and CDR2: MNHNS, SASEGT. The CDR3 is 15 amino acids. Trimming removed 2 bases from V and 3 bases from J, with 10 bases in between. The CDR3 sequence: CASSEYRHDTGELFF. DNA of the CDR3: TGTGCCAGCAGTGAATACCGACACGACACCGGGGAGCTGTTTTTT.

The rearrangement uses TRBV29-1 and TRBJ2-7; tentatively, D is TRBD1 or TRBD2 (5 bases each). The V gene lost 7 bases and the J gene lost 2 bases, with 12 bases spanning the gap. This CDR3 region has 12 residues. Germline values: CDR1 SQVTM, CDR2 ANQGSEA. In DNA, the CDR3 is TGCAGCGGGGGACGGGAAACCTACGAGCAGTACTTC. Protein product: CSGGRETYEQYF.